This T cell receptor beta chain was retrieved from a study of T cell changes during pregnancy in multiple sclerosis. Method: immunoSEQ multiplex PCR; TCRdb's copy keeps in-frame clones and lacks some. The sample includes some 64,000 clones, around 93% of them seen just once. The specimen was peripheral blood, collected in the first trimester of pregnancy. The sequence was collected from a female donor with multiple sclerosis, enrolled in a pregnancy study.

The CDR3 DNA is TGTGCCAGCAGCTTAGGGACAGGGGCAGATACGCAGTATTTT. Amino acid sequence: CASSLGTGADTQYF. The chain has TRBV7-6 and TRBJ2-3, with 9 bases that match TRBD1. The trim removed 1 base at V and 4 bases at J, leaving 0 bases unmatched. Germline-derived CDR1 and CDR2 are SGHVS and FNYEAQ. The CDR3 covers 14 residues.